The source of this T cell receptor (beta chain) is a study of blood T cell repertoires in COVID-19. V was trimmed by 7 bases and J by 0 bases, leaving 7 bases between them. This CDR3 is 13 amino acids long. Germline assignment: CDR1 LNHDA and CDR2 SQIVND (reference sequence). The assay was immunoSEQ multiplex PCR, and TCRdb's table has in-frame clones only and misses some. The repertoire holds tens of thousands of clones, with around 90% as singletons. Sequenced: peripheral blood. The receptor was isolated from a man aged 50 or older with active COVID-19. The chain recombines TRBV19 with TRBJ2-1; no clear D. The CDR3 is CASISGSYNEQFF. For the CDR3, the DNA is TGTGCCAGTATTTCAGGCTCCTACAATGAGCAGTTCTTC.